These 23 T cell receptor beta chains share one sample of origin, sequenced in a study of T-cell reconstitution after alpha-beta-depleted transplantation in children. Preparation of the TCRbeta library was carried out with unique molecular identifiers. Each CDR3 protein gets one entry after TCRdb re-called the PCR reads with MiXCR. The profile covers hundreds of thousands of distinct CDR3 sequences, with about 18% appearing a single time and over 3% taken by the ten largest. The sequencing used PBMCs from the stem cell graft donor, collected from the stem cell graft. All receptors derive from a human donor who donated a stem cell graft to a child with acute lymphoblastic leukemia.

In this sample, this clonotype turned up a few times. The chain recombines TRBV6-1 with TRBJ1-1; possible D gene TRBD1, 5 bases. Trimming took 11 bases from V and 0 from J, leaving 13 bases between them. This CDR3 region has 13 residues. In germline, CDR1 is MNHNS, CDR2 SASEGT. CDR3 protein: CAVKGLMNTEAFF. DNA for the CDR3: TGTGCCGTAAAGGGACTCATGAACACTGAAGCTTTCTTT.

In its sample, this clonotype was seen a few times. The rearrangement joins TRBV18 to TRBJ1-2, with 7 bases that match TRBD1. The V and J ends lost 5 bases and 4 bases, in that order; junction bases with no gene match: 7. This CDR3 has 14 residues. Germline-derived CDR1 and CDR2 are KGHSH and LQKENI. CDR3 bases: TGTGCCAGCTCAGCCGACAGGGATGCCTATGGCTACACCTTC. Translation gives CASSADRDAYGYTF.

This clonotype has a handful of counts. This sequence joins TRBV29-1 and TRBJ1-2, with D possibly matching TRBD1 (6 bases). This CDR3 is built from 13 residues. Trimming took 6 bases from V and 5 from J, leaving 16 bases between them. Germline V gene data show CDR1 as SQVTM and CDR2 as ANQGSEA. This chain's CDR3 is CSVNTRGVYGYTF. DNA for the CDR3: TGCAGCGTGAACACAAGGGGGGTATATGGCTACACCTTC.

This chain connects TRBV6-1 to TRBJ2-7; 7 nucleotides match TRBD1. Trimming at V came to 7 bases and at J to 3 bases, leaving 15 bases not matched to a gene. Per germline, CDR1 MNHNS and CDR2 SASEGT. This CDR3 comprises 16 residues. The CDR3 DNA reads TGTGCCAGCACCCCAAACAGGGGTAATCTCGTCTACGAGCAGTACTTC. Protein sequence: CASTPNRGNLVYEQYF.

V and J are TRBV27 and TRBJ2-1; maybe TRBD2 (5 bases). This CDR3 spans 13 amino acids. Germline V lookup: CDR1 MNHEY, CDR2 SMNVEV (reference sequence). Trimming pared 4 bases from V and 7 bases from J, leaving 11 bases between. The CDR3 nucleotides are TGTGCCAGCAGTTCCACTAGTGCGAATGAGCAGTTCTTC. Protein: CASSSTSANEQFF.

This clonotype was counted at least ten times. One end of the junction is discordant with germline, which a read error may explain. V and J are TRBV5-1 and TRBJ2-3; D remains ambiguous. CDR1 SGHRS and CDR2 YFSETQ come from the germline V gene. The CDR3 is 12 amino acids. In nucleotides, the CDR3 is TGTGCCAGCAGTTTACGGGCGGATACGCAGTATTTT. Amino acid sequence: CASSLRADTQYF.

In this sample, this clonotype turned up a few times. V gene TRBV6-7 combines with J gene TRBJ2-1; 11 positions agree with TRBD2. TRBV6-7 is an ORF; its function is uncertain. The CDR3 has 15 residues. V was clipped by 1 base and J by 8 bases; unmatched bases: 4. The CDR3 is CASSYLAGLADEQFF. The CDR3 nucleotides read TGTGCCAGCAGTTACTTAGCGGGACTAGCGGATGAGCAGTTCTTC.

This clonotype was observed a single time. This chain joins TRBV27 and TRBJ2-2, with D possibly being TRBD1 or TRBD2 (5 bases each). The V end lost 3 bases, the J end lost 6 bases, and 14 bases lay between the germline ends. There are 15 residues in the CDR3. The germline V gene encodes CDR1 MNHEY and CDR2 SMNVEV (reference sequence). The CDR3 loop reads CASSFYGGFPGELFF. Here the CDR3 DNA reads TGTGCCAGCAGTTTTTATGGGGGTTTCCCCGGGGAGCTGTTTTTT.

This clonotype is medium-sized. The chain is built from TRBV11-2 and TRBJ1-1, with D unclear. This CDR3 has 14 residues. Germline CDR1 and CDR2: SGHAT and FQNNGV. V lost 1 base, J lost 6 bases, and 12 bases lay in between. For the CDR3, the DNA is TGTGCCAGCAGCTTAGTTCCGGGATCCGCTGAAGCTTTCTTT. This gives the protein CASSLVPGSAEAFF.

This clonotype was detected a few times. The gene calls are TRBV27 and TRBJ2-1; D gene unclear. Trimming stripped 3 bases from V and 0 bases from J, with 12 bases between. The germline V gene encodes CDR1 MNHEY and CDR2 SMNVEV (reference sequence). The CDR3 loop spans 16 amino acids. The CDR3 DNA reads TGTGCCAGCAGTTTCGTAGCACGAGTCTCCTACAATGAGCAGTTCTTC. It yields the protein CASSFVARVSYNEQFF.

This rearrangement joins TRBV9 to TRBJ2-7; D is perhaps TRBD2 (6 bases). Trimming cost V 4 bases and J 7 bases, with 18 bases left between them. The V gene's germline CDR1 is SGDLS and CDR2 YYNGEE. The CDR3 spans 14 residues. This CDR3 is CASSFSPEAGEQYF. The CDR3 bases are TGTGCCAGCAGCTTCAGTCCCGAGGCGGGGGAGCAGTACTTC.

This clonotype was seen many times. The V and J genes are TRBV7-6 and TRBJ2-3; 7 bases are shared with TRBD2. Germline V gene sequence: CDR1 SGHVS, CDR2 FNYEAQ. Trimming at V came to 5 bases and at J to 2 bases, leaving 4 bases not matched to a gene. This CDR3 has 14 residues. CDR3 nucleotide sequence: TGTGCCAGCAGCGACCGGGACTACACAGATACGCAGTATTTT. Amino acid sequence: CASSDRDYTDTQYF.

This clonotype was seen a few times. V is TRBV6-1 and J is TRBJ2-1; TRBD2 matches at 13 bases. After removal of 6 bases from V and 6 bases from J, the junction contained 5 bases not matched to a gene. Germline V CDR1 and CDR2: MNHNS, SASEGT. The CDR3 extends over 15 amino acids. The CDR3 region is CASSPGLAGFNEQFF. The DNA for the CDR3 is TGTGCCAGCAGCCCGGGACTAGCGGGGTTCAATGAGCAGTTCTTC.

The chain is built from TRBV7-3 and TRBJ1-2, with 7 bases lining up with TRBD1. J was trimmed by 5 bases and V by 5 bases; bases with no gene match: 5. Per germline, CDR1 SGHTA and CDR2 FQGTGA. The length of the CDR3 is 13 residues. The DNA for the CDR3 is TGTGCCAGCAGCGGAGGGACAGTTTATGGCTACACCTTC. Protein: CASSGGTVYGYTF.

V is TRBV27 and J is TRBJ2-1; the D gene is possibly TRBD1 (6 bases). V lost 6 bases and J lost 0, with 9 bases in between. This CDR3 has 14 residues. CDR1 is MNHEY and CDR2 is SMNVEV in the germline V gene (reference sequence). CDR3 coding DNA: TGTGCCAGCAGCGCAGGGGTCTCCTACAATGAGCAGTTCTTC. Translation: CASSAGVSYNEQFF.

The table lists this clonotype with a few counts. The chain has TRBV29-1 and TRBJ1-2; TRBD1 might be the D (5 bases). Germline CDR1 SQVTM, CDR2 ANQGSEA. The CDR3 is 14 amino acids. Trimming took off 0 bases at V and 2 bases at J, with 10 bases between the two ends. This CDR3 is CSVEDPKGNYGYTF. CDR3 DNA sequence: TGCAGCGTTGAAGATCCGAAGGGGAACTATGGCTACACCTTC.

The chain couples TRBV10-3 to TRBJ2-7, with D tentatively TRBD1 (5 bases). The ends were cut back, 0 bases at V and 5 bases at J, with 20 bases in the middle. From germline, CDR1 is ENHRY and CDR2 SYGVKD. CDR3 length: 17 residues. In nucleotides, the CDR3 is TGTGCCATCAGTGAGTCGAACATTTGGCAGGGTGTTCACGAGCAGTACTTC. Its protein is CAISESNIWQGVHEQYF.

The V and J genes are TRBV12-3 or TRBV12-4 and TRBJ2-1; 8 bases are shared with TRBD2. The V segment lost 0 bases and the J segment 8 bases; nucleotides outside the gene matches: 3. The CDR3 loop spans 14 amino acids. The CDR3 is CASSLAGTRYEQFF. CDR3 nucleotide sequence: TGTGCCAGCAGTTTAGCCGGGACTAGATATGAGCAGTTCTTC.

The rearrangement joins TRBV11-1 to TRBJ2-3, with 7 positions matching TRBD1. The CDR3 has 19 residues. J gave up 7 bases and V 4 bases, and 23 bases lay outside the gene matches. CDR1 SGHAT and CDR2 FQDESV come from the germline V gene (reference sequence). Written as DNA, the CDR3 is TGTGCCAGCAGCTACTCCGGGAATCCGACAGGGTCGTCGCAGTATACGCAGTATTTT. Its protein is CASSYSGNPTGSSQYTQYF.

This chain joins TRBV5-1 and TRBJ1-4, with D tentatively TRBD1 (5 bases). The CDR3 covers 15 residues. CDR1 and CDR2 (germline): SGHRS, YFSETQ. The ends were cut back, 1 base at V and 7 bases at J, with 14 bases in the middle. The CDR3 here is CASSLFPGQSEKLFF. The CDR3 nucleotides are TGCGCCAGCAGCTTGTTTCCGGGGCAGAGTGAAAAACTGTTTTTT. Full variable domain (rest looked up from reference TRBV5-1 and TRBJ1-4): KAGVTQTPRYLIKTRGQQVTLSCSPISGHRSVSWYQQTPGQGLQFLFEYFSETQRNKGNFPGRFSGRQFSNSRSEMNVSTLELGDSALYLCASSLFPGQSEKLFFGSGTQLSVL.

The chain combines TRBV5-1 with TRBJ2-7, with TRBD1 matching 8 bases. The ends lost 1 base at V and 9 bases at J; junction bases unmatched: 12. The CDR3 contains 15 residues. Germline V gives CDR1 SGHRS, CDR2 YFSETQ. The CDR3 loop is CASSLSGQAPLWQYF. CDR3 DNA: TGCGCCAGCAGCTTGTCGGGACAGGCGCCCCTCTGGCAGTACTTC.

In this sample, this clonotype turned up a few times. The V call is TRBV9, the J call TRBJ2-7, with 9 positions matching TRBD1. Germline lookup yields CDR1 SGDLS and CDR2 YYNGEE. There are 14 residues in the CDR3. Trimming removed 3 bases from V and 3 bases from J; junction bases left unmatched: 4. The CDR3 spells CASSAATGGYEQYF. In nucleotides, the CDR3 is TGTGCCAGCAGCGCAGCGACAGGGGGCTACGAGCAGTACTTC.

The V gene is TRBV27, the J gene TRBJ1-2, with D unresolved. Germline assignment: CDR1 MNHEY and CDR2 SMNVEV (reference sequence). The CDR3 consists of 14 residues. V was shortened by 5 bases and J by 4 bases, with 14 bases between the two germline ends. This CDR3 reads CASSPDEATYGYTF. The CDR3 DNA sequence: TGTGCCAGCAGTCCGGACGAAGCTACCTATGGCTACACCTTC.